The clone carrying this T cell receptor beta chain was observed a single time. Its specificity is not known. This entry belongs to a study of cytomegalovirus exposure and HLA in healthy donors. Across the study: Findings of an earlier analysis included some 110 million unique TCR beta sequences from 180 million or so T cells. Findings of the study overall: Rates of TCR association differed by HLA locus in a later analysis, with DRB1 highest and HLA-C lowest.

Germline V gene lookup returns CDR1 SGHDT and CDR2 YYEEEE. The trim removed 4 bases at V and 6 bases at J, leaving 13 bases unmatched. The CDR3 consists of 17 residues. 60 Vbeta and 13 Jbeta primers were used in PCR. Libraries were prepared by immunoSEQ multiplex PCR; TCRdb keeps only in-frame clonotypes and omits some of them. The repertoire holds approximately 110,000 clones, with 76% as singletons. This TCR was recovered from a man aged 45-60 years in good health and CMV-seronegative. The rearrangement uses TRBV5-6 and TRBJ1-5, with 10 bases identical to TRBD1. The source material was PBMCs. CDR3 sequence reads: CASSQKTGTGVTQPQHF. In nucleotides, the CDR3 is TGTGCCAGCAGCCAGAAGACCGGGACAGGGGTGACTCAGCCCCAGCATTTT.